This TCR beta chain is drawn from a study of CXCR3-negative and CXCR3-positive naive CD8 T cells. Study outcomes and limitations: Similar TRBV-TRBJ usage characterized naive CXCR3-negative and CXCR3-positive cells; memory cells differed. TRB CDR3 properties were used to infer TCR strength, and surface CD5 was comparable between naive subsets.

The study made its TRB cDNA libraries by 5' RACE, adding UMI labels. Reprocessing the 5' RACE reads, TCRdb reports a single entry for every CDR3 protein and omits DNA. Its table records over 35,000 distinct CDR3 sequences. The length of the CDR3 is 15 residues. CDR1 is MNHEY and CDR2 is SVGAGI in the germline V gene. Concerning this clonotype itself: Its antigen remains unidentified.

The chain couples TRBV6-5 to TRBJ2-7; the TCRdb call, TRBD2, lacks DNA for checking. Material: naive CXCR3- CD8+ T cells from blood. Subset of the sample: CD45RO-CCR7+CD27+CD95- naive CD8+ T cells lacking CXCR3 (TNR3-). This receptor was obtained from a human donor in good health. Some clones in this sample may be carry-over from other donors' samples. The CDR3 here is CASSTGLAGAHEQYF.